This TCR beta chain appears in the sequencing data of a study of OX40 agonist ivuxolimab in advanced cancers. Background on the whole study: Ivuxolimab was an agonistic, fully human IgG2 monoclonal antibody directed against OX40 (CD134), a costimulatory receptor. Intravenous ivuxolimab was administered to patients every 2 weeks at six dose levels: 0.01, 0.1, 0.3, 1.5, 3 and 10 mg/kg. Of the roughly 51 patients in dose escalation, about 20 had hepatocellular carcinoma, some 15 had melanoma, 9 had renal cell carcinoma and 9 had head and neck cancer. A male proportion of about 79% and a mean age of approximately 55 years, ranging from roughly 23 to 79, were recorded for the dose-escalation cohort. Patients were allowed to have had prior anti-PD-1, anti-PD-L1 or anti-CTLA-4 therapy, and 40% of the dose-escalation patients had previously received checkpoint inhibitors. Partial responses were achieved by three dose-escalation patients, of whom one had hepatocellular carcinoma and two had cutaneous melanoma. The purpose of peripheral TCRbeta sequencing was to test whether ivuxolimab changed TCR sequence diversity and led to clonal T-cell expansion. The paper describes the monotherapy dose-escalation part (N of about 47 patients) of the phase I trial of ivuxolimab. What the study reported, not specific to this receptor: The antigen specificity of the clonally expanded peripheral T cells was not determined. At doses from 0.1 to 3.0 mg/kg, clonal expansion was seen in both CD4+ and CD8+ blood T cells between baseline and week 6. Partial responders in the 0.1-3.0 mg/kg groups had among the lowest normalized peripheral clonal expansion, especially among CD8+ T cells. On average, CD8+ T cells showed more expanded clones than CD4+ T cells after ivuxolimab. Low levels of normalized T-cell clonal expansion were also seen in some patients who did not respond.

Patients with autoimmune disease history or receiving systemic immunosuppression were excluded from the trial. Peripheral blood for TCR sequencing was collected from all dose cohorts at baseline, on cycle 4 day 1, and on cycle 7 day 1. Samples were obtained from an open-label, multicenter, first-in-human phase I dose-escalation trial of ivuxolimab. Adults with locally advanced or metastatic head and neck squamous cell, hepatocellular, melanoma or renal cell carcinoma were enrolled in the trial. Before TCR sequencing, CD4+ and CD8+ T cells were separately sorted from peripheral blood. This clone was detected only once. Its antigen is not yet known. The record has no base qualities; no much larger clone is one base away. To sequence the TCRbeta CDR3 region, genomic DNA was isolated from the sorted cells. The immunoSEQ Assay was used to sequence the TCRbeta CDR3 regions. TCRdb stores this immuneACCESS table with in-frame sequences only. Part of the clones is absent; in the studies checked, under half of the shortfall reflects unresolved V genes, and no reason is known for the rest. Recorded for this sample are just under 85,000 clones; approximately 82% of them occurred a single time. Of the sample, 0.7% to 0.9% falls within the top ten clones.

V is clipped by 3 bases and J by 6 bases, and the sequence between their germline boundaries is 15 bases long. CDR1 and CDR2 were assigned from the germline V gene as KGHSH and LQKENI. Its CDR3 holds 14 amino acids, cysteine through phenylalanine. Left in the record is the CDR3 DNA by itself, 42 bases read in frame from the first base. The sample consisted of CD4+ or CD8+ T cells sorted from blood, taken in a trial of the OX40 agonist ivuxolimab. The sequence joins TRBV18 to TRBJ2-7, with the identity of the D gene unclear. The sequence was obtained from an adult with an advanced solid tumor such as melanoma, head and neck, liver or kidney cancer. The CDR3 corresponds to CASSPNPAPTEQYF. The sequenced DNA: TGTGCCAGCTCACCGAACCCCGCCCCTACCGAGCAGTACTTC.